This T cell receptor (beta chain) derives from a study of T cells expressing NK-cell markers. As for the study in general: Sorted CD3+CD56-NKG2C+, CD3+CD56+NKG2C+ and CD3+CD56+NKG2C- T cells supplied the TCR beta repertoires. Study findings and constraints: One observes that, in a handful of donors, these clonotypes were also the leading ones within the CD3+CD56-NKG2C+ fraction. Roughly six donors showed dominant NKG2C+ clonotypes comprising about 1.0-7.0% of their CD8+ T cells. The study did not resolve the HCMV specificity of expanded NKG2C+ T cell clones.

The CDR3 spans 14 residues. Germline CDR1 and CDR2: DFQATT and SNEGSKA (reference sequence). TCRdb reanalyzed the 5' RACE reads, giving one entry per CDR3 protein sequence and no DNA. Its listing shows approximately 380,000 distinct CDR3 sequences. On this clonotype: Its antigen is undetermined.

The rearrangement joins TRBV20-1 to TRBJ1-5; TCRdb picks TRBD1, but there is no DNA to check that call. The source of this sequence is a man aged 18 to 70 in good health. Specimen: blood T cells: a sorted CD56 or NKG2C T cell subset, CD4+ or CD8+ T cells, or bulk PBMC T cells (not recorded which). The CDR3 protein is CSARSHRGNQPQHF.